A selection of T cell receptor beta chains follows, all from one sample in a study of blood T cell repertoires in COVID-19. The method was immunoSEQ multiplex PCR; TCRdb's version includes in-frame clones alone and lacks a portion of them. The data contain more than 15,000 clones, 88% of them singletons. The sequenced sample was peripheral blood. The receptors originated from a human donor in a cohort sampled during active COVID-19. Each CDR3 is given with its conserved first and last residue. D genes are given only for firm matches. Where a row states a size, it is once, few, many or the class of an expanded clone; other rows omit it.

J: TRBJ2-3; V: TRBV7-9; D: NA; size: NA; DNA: TGTGCCAGCAGCTTAGGGACGGGAAACACAGATACGCAGTATTTT; CDR3: CASSLGTGNTDTQYF
J: TRBJ1-1; V: TRBV11-2; D: NA; size: NA; DNA: TGTGCCAGCAGCTTAGTCAGGGGTAACACTGAAGCTTTCTTT; CDR3: CASSLVRGNTEAFF
J: TRBJ2-1; V: TRBV4-1; D: TRBD2; size: few; DNA: TGCGCCAGCAGCCAAACACTAGCGGGAGGAAATGAGCAGTTCTTC; CDR3: CASSQTLAGGNEQFF
J: TRBJ2-7; V: TRBV28; D: NA; size: NA; DNA: TGTGCCAGCAGTTCCGGACAATCCTACGAGCAGTACTTC; CDR3: CASSSGQSYEQYF
J: TRBJ2-7; V: TRBV28; D: TRBD2; size: NA; DNA: TGTGCCAGCAGGGCCGGGACTAGCGACTACGAGCAGTACTTC; CDR3: CASRAGTSDYEQYF
J: TRBJ1-2; V: TRBV5-6; D: TRBD1; size: NA; DNA: TGTGCCAGCAGCTTGAGACCAGGGGGCCCGGTGGACTATGGCTACACCTTC; CDR3: CASSLRPGGPVDYGYTF
J: TRBJ2-1; V: TRBV28; D: NA; size: NA; DNA: TGTGCCAGCGGGGCCAACCACAATGAGCAGTTCTTC; CDR3: CASGANHNEQFF
J: TRBJ2-7; V: TRBV28; D: NA; size: once; DNA: TGTGCCAGCAGTCCAACAACAGGGGCGGGAGAGCAGTACTTC; CDR3: CASSPTTGAGEQYF
J: TRBJ1-2; V: TRBV27; D: TRBD1; size: once; DNA: TGTGCCAGCAGTTTATACTCGGGAGGGGGCATAGGCTACACCTTC; CDR3: CASSLYSGGGIGYTF
J: TRBJ2-3; V: TRBV19; D: NA; size: once; DNA: TGTGCCAGTAGTGACGCTCGAGCGGCGGGTAGCACAGATACGCAGTATTTT; CDR3: CASSDARAAGSTDTQYF
J: TRBJ2-1; V: TRBV6-5; D: TRBD2; size: NA; DNA: TGTGCCAGCAGCGGGGGGAGCTACAATGAGCAGTTCTTC; CDR3: CASSGGSYNEQFF
J: TRBJ2-1; V: TRBV11-2; D: TRBD1; size: NA; DNA: TGTGCCAGCAGCTCTAATTTTGACAGGGGTGAGCAGTTCTTC; CDR3: CASSSNFDRGEQFF
J: TRBJ2-7; V: TRBV19; D: NA; size: NA; DNA: TGTGCCAGTAGTATAGGCACAGGAACCTACGAGCAGTACTTC; CDR3: CASSIGTGTYEQYF
J: TRBJ2-1; V: TRBV19; D: TRBD2; size: NA; DNA: TGTGCCAGTAGTAGCGGGAGCAACAATGAGCAGTTCTTC; CDR3: CASSSGSNNEQFF
J: TRBJ2-1; V: TRBV30; D: TRBD2; size: NA; DNA: TGTGCCTGGAGTTTTGTAGCGGGTAATGAGGGGCAGTTCTTC; CDR3: CAWSFVAGNEGQFF
J: TRBJ2-7; V: TRBV18; D: TRBD2; size: NA; DNA: TGTGCCAGCTCACTACCGGGGGGATACGAGCAGTACTTC; CDR3: CASSLPGGYEQYF
J: TRBJ2-1; V: TRBV2; D: TRBD2; size: NA; DNA: TGTGCCACCTCCGGGACTAGGGGTAATGAGCAGTTCTTC; CDR3: CATSGTRGNEQFF
J: TRBJ2-3; V: TRBV5-1; D: NA; size: NA; DNA: TGCGCCAGCAGCTTGGTCCGGGGGACTGGTGGCCTCCTCACAGATACGCAGTATTTT; CDR3: CASSLVRGTGGLLTDTQYF
J: TRBJ2-7; V: TRBV27; D: NA; size: NA; DNA: TGTGCCAGCAGTTTCGGAGTCGGGATGGCGACGGAGCAGTACTTC; CDR3: CASSFGVGMATEQYF
J: TRBJ2-6; V: TRBV28; D: NA; size: NA; DNA: TGTGCCAGCAGTTTGAGGTTAGGTTGGGGGGCCAACGTCCTGACTTTC; CDR3: CASSLRLGWGANVLTF
J: TRBJ1-5; V: TRBV10-3; D: NA; size: NA; DNA: TGTGCCATCACCGGGAGGGAAGGCCAGCCCCAGCATTTT; CDR3: CAITGREGQPQHF
J: TRBJ2-7; V: TRBV29-1; D: TRBD2; size: NA; DNA: TGCAGCGTTGAAGGGACTAGCGGGAGGGAATACGAGCAGTACTTC; CDR3: CSVEGTSGREYEQYF
J: TRBJ2-7; V: TRBV5-4; D: NA; size: NA; DNA: TGTGCCAGCAGCTTGACGGGCGAGCAGTACTTC; CDR3: CASSLTGEQYF
J: TRBJ2-5; V: TRBV9; D: TRBD2; size: NA; DNA: TGTGCCAGCAGCGCAGCGGGAGGGCCGTTAGAGACCCAGTACTTC; CDR3: CASSAAGGPLETQYF
J: TRBJ1-5; V: TRBV6-5; D: NA; size: NA; DNA: TGTGCCAGCTATAACGGAGGATCCGTGACCCAGCATTTT; CDR3: CASYNGGSVTQHF
J: TRBJ2-7; V: TRBV4-2; D: TRBD2; size: NA; DNA: TGTGCCAGCAGCCCAGTCTTTGGGGGAGGGCTGTACGAGCAGTACTTC; CDR3: CASSPVFGGGLYEQYF
J: TRBJ2-1; V: TRBV5-5; D: NA; size: NA; DNA: TGTGCCAGCCGTGGAGCGGGTCCCTCCTACAATGAGCAGTTCTTC; CDR3: CASRGAGPSYNEQFF
J: TRBJ2-7; V: TRBV6-1; D: TRBD1; size: NA; DNA: TGTGCCAGCAGTGATGGACAGGGTTACGAGCAGTACTTC; CDR3: CASSDGQGYEQYF
J: TRBJ2-2; V: TRBV10-3; D: NA; size: NA; DNA: TGTGCCACCGCGTACGGCACCGGGGAGCTGTTTTTT; CDR3: CATAYGTGELFF
J: TRBJ2-7; V: TRBV10-2; D: NA; size: NA; DNA: TGCGCCAGCAGTGTCGCTAGCCGGTCTTACGAGCAGTACTTC; CDR3: CASSVASRSYEQYF
J: TRBJ1-1; V: TRBV11-2; D: NA; size: NA; DNA: TGTGCCAGCAGCTTAGCAGGGGCGTTAGACACTGAAGCTTTCTTT; CDR3: CASSLAGALDTEAFF
J: TRBJ2-3; V: TRBV12-3/TRBV12-4; D: NA; size: NA; DNA: TGTGCCAGCAGTTTATCTAGCAGCGTGCAGTATTTT; CDR3: CASSLSSSVQYF
J: TRBJ2-2; V: TRBV29-1; D: NA; size: NA; DNA: TGCAGCGTTGAGGCTACAGGAAGCCGCACCGGGGAGCTGTTTTTT; CDR3: CSVEATGSRTGELFF
J: TRBJ1-1; V: TRBV18; D: NA; size: NA; DNA: TGTGCCAGCTCACCAGTAATGAGGGACACTGAAGCTTTCTTT; CDR3: CASSPVMRDTEAFF
J: TRBJ2-7; V: TRBV29-1; D: TRBD1; size: NA; DNA: TGCAGCGCTGACCGACAGGGTGGTGAGCAGTACTTC; CDR3: CSADRQGGEQYF
J: TRBJ1-2; V: TRBV5-1; D: TRBD1; size: NA; DNA: TGCGCCAGCAGCACGGGACAGGTGGAGGTGTTCGGTTATGGCTACACCTTC; CDR3: CASSTGQVEVFGYGYTF
J: TRBJ1-1; V: TRBV19; D: NA; size: NA; DNA: TGTGCCAGTAGTATAGCCACCGAGTGGGGGGGCTTGATGAACACTGAAGCTTTCTTT; CDR3: CASSIATEWGGLMNTEAFF
J: TRBJ1-1; V: TRBV3-1/TRBV3-2; D: NA; size: NA; DNA: TGTGCTAGCAGCCAAGATCCCGGGACTGGGGCTTTCTTT; CDR3: CASSQDPGTGAFF
J: TRBJ2-1; V: TRBV5-6; D: NA; size: NA; DNA: TGTGCCAGCAGCTCCTTAGGGAGGAACTACAATGAGCAGTTCTTC; CDR3: CASSSLGRNYNEQFF
J: TRBJ1-4; V: TRBV9; D: TRBD1; size: NA; DNA: TGTGCCAGCAGCGTAGCCCCTGGACAGGGAAATGAAAAACTGTTTTTT; CDR3: CASSVAPGQGNEKLFF
J: TRBJ1-1; V: TRBV28; D: NA; size: NA; DNA: TGTGCCAGCCGGGGGTCCCGCGGGGGTGCTGAAGCTTTCTTT; CDR3: CASRGSRGGAEAFF
J: TRBJ1-1; V: TRBV28; D: TRBD1; size: NA; DNA: TGTGCCAGCAGTTTAGGGACAGTCGTTATGGCTTTCTTT; CDR3: CASSLGTVVMAFF
J: TRBJ2-5; V: TRBV28; D: NA; size: NA; DNA: TGTGCCAGCACGCGTCAGAGGGGGGAGACCCAGTACTTC; CDR3: CASTRQRGETQYF
J: TRBJ2-5; V: TRBV10-1; D: NA; size: NA; DNA: TGCGCCAGCAGAAAAGACAGCAAGGAAGAGACCCAGTACTTC; CDR3: CASRKDSKEETQYF
J: TRBJ1-2; V: TRBV19; D: NA; size: once; DNA: TGTGCCAGTAATGAACAGGGATCGGGGCTTGGCTACACCTTC; CDR3: CASNEQGSGLGYTF
J: TRBJ1-1; V: TRBV28; D: NA; size: NA; DNA: TGTGCCAGCAGTTTAGAACGGAGAAACACTGAAGCTTTCTTT; CDR3: CASSLERRNTEAFF
J: TRBJ2-7; V: TRBV6-6; D: TRBD2; size: NA; DNA: TGTGCCAGCAGTAGGACTAGCGCCTACGAGCAGTACTTC; CDR3: CASSRTSAYEQYF
J: TRBJ1-1; V: TRBV19; D: TRBD1; size: few; DNA: TGTGCCAGTAGTGGTTACAGGGGGCTACTCACTGAAGCTTTCTTT; CDR3: CASSGYRGLLTEAFF
J: TRBJ1-1; V: TRBV19; D: NA; size: NA; DNA: TGTGCCAGTTCAGGGTTGAACACTGAAGCTTTCTTT; CDR3: CASSGLNTEAFF
J: TRBJ1-4; V: TRBV29-1; D: NA; size: NA; DNA: TGCAGCGTCGCAGGAGGGGCTAATGAAAAACTGTTTTTT; CDR3: CSVAGGANEKLFF
J: TRBJ1-1; V: TRBV16; D: NA; size: once; DNA: TGTGCCAGCAGCCTCTCCACCCAGGGTTGGGGGAACACTGAAGCTTTCTTT; CDR3: CASSLSTQGWGNTEAFF